The clone carrying this T cell receptor beta chain was recorded many times. What it recognizes is unknown. As to time point: newly diagnosed GD, antithyroid drugs for less than 3 months. From RNA extracted from PBMCs, the TCR library was made. The data stem from a study of regulatory T cells in long-lasting Graves disease. Study observations and caveats: Analyses excluded thyroid tissue, covering peripheral blood alone.

This CDR3 is 18 amino acids long. Trimming removed 0 bases from V and 0 bases from J; junction bases left unmatched: 9. Germline assignment: CDR1 DFQATT and CDR2 SNEGSKA (reference sequence). Through Arm-PCR of CDR3 regions and iRepertoire HTBI primers, TCR beta libraries were built. TCRdb reanalysed the multiplex PCR reads using MiXCR and keeps one entry per CDR3 protein. The data show approximately 490,000 distinct CDR3 sequences, 15% to 20% seen once. This sample also belongs to another study, concerning T cells in Graves' hyperthyroidism and ophthalmopathy.

The chain joins TRBV20-1 to TRBJ2-3; the match to TRBD2 covers 10 bases. This clonotype originated in a middle-aged man with Graves disease. Sequenced here: peripheral blood mononuclear cells (PBMCs), sampled at new diagnosis, from a patient treated with antithyroid drugs. The DNA for the CDR3 is TGCAGTGCTAGAGATTGGAGTAGCGGGAGGCCCAGCACAGATACGCAGTATTTT. This sequence encodes CSARDWSSGRPSTDTQYF.